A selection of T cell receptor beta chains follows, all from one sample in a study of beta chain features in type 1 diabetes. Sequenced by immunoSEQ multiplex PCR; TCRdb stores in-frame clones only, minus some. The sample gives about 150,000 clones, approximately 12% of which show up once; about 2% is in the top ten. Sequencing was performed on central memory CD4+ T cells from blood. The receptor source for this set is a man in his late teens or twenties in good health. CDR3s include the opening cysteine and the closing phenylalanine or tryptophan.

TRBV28,CASRTKTGTQHF
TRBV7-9,CASSPPGGGNQPQHF
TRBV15,CATSRDLPGSGANVLTF
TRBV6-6,CASSGGTGGAYQPQHF
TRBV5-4,CASSPWRGGEQYF
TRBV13,CASTTIASDTQYF
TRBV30,CAWSVKGGYTF
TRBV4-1,CASSLREENTEAFF
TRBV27,CASSSGGGSYEQYF
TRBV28,CASSPQTVGIQHF
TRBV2,CASRGQGKGYEQYF
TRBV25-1,CASSDGQRNTIYF
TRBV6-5,CASSYSGRSGGYTF
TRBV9,CASSVGISGGASDTQYF
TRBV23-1,CASSFTTGVSSYYNEQFF
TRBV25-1,CASILTGATYEQYF
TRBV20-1,CSAADSYEQYF
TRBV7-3,CASSPAGGKSYNEQFF
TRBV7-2,CASSLLGLAGQGETQYF
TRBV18,CASSPPTGNTEAFF
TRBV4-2,CASSGPNGPQHF
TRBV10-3,CAISEFRDANQPQHF
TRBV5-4,CASADSGRAKGDTQYF
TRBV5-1,CASSPTVSGNTIYF
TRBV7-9,CASSLNRDRNEQYF
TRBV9,CASSAQTGQGGEQYF
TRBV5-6,CASSLLNRVPEQFF
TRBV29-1,CSVTLYGTSFSDTQYF
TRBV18,CATSEVFGQGLWNEQFF
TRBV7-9,CASSFKANTGELFF
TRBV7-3,CASSERPTGWDGPYEQYF
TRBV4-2,CASSQERNPDTQYF
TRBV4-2,CASSQGPTGTDTGELFF
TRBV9,CASSVGASGSTDTQYF
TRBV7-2,CASSFGQGWGKETQYF
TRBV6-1,CASSEALSTYGYTF
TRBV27,CASSLGARGQGASGANVLTF
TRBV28,CATNSFYEQYF
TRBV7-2,CASSSRFQRGNTGELFF
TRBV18,CASSRTQSSYEQYF
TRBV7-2,CASSSGTTPGAQYF
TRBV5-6,CASTLAGTENIQYF